The clone carrying this T cell receptor (beta chain) has just a few counts. TCRdb independently ran MiXCR on the 5' RACE reads; one entry per CDR3 protein. This table holds 300,000 to 400,000 distinct CDR3 sequences, over 12% found once. This record belongs to a study of CD8 T cells in ankylosing spondylitis. CDR1 and CDR2 from the germline V gene are DFQATT and SNEGSKA (reference sequence). The CDR3 is 14 residues long. V dropped 6 bases and J dropped 5; count of bases not matched to a gene: 7. The receptor was derived from a male donor with ankylosing spondylitis or in good health (not recorded which). Sequencing was done on a sample of blood, either unsorted or a sorted T cell fraction (not recorded which). The chain recombines TRBV20-1 with TRBJ1-6, with 7 bases aligning to TRBD1. CDR3 sequence: CSANGQVNNSPLHF. The CDR3 DNA reads TGCAGTGCGAACGGACAGGTCAATAATTCACCCCTCCACTTT.